Shown below are 21 T cell receptor beta chains from a single sample sequenced in a study of blood T cells in healthy people across ages. Sample-barcoded 5' priming and a J-beta primer mix drove a second PCR of 7 to 11 cycles. From the 5' RACE reads, TCRdb called clonotypes with MiXCR, one entry per CDR3 protein. The profile shows around 1.5 million distinct CDR3 sequences, about 31% of them singletons. Sequenced material: blood. Receptors originate from a woman aged 25-40 years in good health.

The chain carries TRBV28 and TRBJ1-6; 9 bases align to TRBD1. Germline V gene lookup returns CDR1 MDHEN and CDR2 SYDVKM. V was clipped by 6 bases and J by 9 bases; unmatched bases: 6. The CDR3 consists of 14 residues. The CDR3 nucleotides read TGTGCCAGCAGCCGGGACAGGGAATCTTCACCCCTCCACTTT. Amino acids: CASSRDRESSPLHF.

The CDR3 sequence: CSVEAANTEAFF. CDR3 DNA: TGCAGCGTTGAAGCGGCGAACACTGAAGCTTTCTTT. The V call is TRBV29-1, the J call TRBJ1-1; D not resolved. Germline values: CDR1 SQVTM, CDR2 ANQGSEA. Trimming stripped 1 base from V and 1 base from J, with 4 bases between. This CDR3 comprises 12 residues.

As for this clonotype: One junction end does not reproduce the germline sequence, and a read error may be involved. The gene calls are TRBV5-4 and TRBJ2-3; 8 bases are shared with TRBD2. Germline assignment: CDR1 SGHNT and CDR2 YYREEE (reference sequence). This CDR3 contains 15 residues. This CDR3 is CASSFPSGSTGTQYF. DNA for the CDR3: TGTGCCAGCAGCTTTCCCAGCGGGAGCACAGGTACGCAGTATTTT.

This clonotype has more than one count but fewer than ten. The chain employs TRBV20-1 and TRBJ2-1, with 9 bases that match TRBD2. Germline V gene lookup returns CDR1 DFQATT and CDR2 SNEGSKA (reference sequence). V lost 0 bases, J lost 9 bases, and 12 bases stayed unmatched. The length of the CDR3 is 16 residues. CDR3 nucleotide sequence: TGCAGTGCTAGAGATCTGGTTGCTAGCGGGGAGGTTGAGCAGTTCTTC. It encodes CSARDLVASGEVEQFF.

This clonotype was recorded many times. J is TRBJ2-5 and V is TRBV20-1; D possibly corresponds to TRBD2 (5 bases). This CDR3 contains 13 residues. V was pared by 6 bases and J by 4 bases, with 15 bases between. The germline V gene encodes CDR1 DFQATT and CDR2 SNEGSKA (reference sequence). For the CDR3, the DNA is TGCAGTGCCCCCCCCGGGCGGGCAGAGACCCAGTACTTC. Protein product: CSAPPGRAETQYF.

J is TRBJ2-1 and V is TRBV11-2, with 7 bases fitting TRBD2. CDR3 length: 16 amino acids. The trim removed 0 bases at V and 8 bases at J, leaving 10 bases unmatched. CDR1 is SGHAT and CDR2 is FQNNGV in the germline V gene. CDR3: CASSLDLGGPGDEQFF. In nucleotides, the CDR3 is TGTGCCAGCAGCTTAGATCTGGGAGGGCCTGGCGATGAGCAGTTCTTC.

This clonotype has a count of ten or more. The rearrangement joins TRBV25-1 to TRBJ2-7; the D gene is possibly TRBD2 (7 bases). Trimming pared 0 bases from V and 0 bases from J, leaving 15 bases between. The CDR3 has 17 residues. Looked up from germline, CDR1 is MGHDK and CDR2 is SYGVNS. CDR3 DNA: TGTGCCAGCAGTGAATATGTCCCCGGGGGGCACTCCTACGAGCAGTACTTC. It encodes CASSEYVPGGHSYEQYF.

The chain recombines TRBV12-3 or TRBV12-4 with TRBJ1-6; D is ambiguous. Trimming left V 1 base short and J 0 bases short, with 10 bases between. This CDR3 has 17 residues. This chain's CDR3 is CASSLGSASSYNSPLHF. The CDR3 DNA follows: TGTGCCAGCAGTTTAGGTTCGGCCAGCTCCTATAATTCACCCCTCCACTTT.

A remark on this clonotype: The junction departs from the called germline gene at one end, perhaps through a read error. The chain has TRBV6-5 and TRBJ2-7; D is undetermined. The CDR3 is 15 amino acids. Germline assignment: CDR1 MNHEY and CDR2 SVGAGI. This CDR3 reads CASSYSRPGRAERYF. In DNA form, the CDR3 reads TGTGCCAGCAGTTACTCGAGACCGGGCCGTGCCGAGCGGTACTTC.

Worth noting for this clonotype: A clone one base away is much larger, so this may be a read error. The J gene is TRBJ2-6, the V gene TRBV7-9, with D possibly TRBD2 on 7 matching bases. The CDR3 is made up of 16 amino acids. Germline lookup yields CDR1 SEHNR and CDR2 FQNEAQ (reference sequence). The CDR3 is CAGSPGGGSGANVLTF. The CDR3 coding sequence is TGTGCCGGCAGCCCGGGGGGCGGCTCTGGGGCCAACGTCCTGACTTTC.

The chain links TRBV5-1 to TRBJ1-5, with 10 bases matching TRBD1. J gave up 0 bases and V 4 bases, and 13 bases lay outside the gene matches. This CDR3 has 19 amino acids. Germline lookup yields CDR1 SGHRS and CDR2 YFSETQ. The CDR3 coding sequence is TGCGCCAGCAGCCCGTCCGGGACAGGGGCTACTTATAGCAATCAGCCCCAGCATTTT. It translates to CASSPSGTGATYSNQPQHF.

This clonotype was counted only a few times. The V call is TRBV9, the J call TRBJ2-5, with D perhaps TRBD1 (6 bases). Germline loops: CDR1 SGDLS, CDR2 YYNGEE. This CDR3 comprises 16 residues. V lost 2 bases, J lost 4 bases, and 18 bases lay in between. In nucleotides, the CDR3 is TGTGCCAGCAGCGTCGGGACATCCTCGGGCCGAGAGACCCAGTACTTC. This encodes CASSVGTSSGRETQYF.

This clonotype has more than one count but fewer than ten. The V gene is TRBV7-9, the J gene TRBJ2-5, with TRBD2 matching 7 bases. Germline V gene data show CDR1 as SEHNR and CDR2 as FQNEAQ (reference sequence). The V and J ends lost 1 base and 2 bases, in that order; junction bases with no gene match: 7. This CDR3 is 16 amino acids long. The CDR3 reads CASSLGRAGNQETQYF. In DNA form, the CDR3 reads TGTGCCAGCAGCTTAGGTCGAGCGGGAAATCAAGAGACCCAGTACTTC.

The rearrangement joins TRBV2 to TRBJ2-1; no firm D call. Germline V gene lookup returns CDR1 SNHLY and CDR2 FYNNEI. The CDR3 is 11 amino acids. V lost 8 bases and J lost 5, with 7 bases in between. In DNA form, the CDR3 reads TGTGCCAGCCGACCGAACAATGAGCAGTTCTTC. It is translated as CASRPNNEQFF.

This clonotype has a handful of counts. The gene calls are TRBV5-1 and TRBJ2-1; D may be TRBD2 (5 bases). The CDR3 has 17 amino acids. V was clipped by 0 bases and J by 8 bases, with 21 bases between them. Per germline, CDR1 SGHRS and CDR2 YFSETQ. The CDR3 bases are TGCGCCAGCAGCTTGGAGGGAGCCCAGGTGTATGGGGATGAGCAGTTCTTC. It is translated as CASSLEGAQVYGDEQFF. Full variable domain (rest looked up from reference TRBV5-1 and TRBJ2-1): KAGVTQTPRYLIKTRGQQVTLSCSPISGHRSVSWYQQTPGQGLQFLFEYFSETQRNKGNFPGRFSGRQFSNSRSEMNVSTLELGDSALYLCASSLEGAQVYGDEQFFGPGTRLTVL.

This chain connects TRBV20-1 to TRBJ1-5; D is uncertain. The CDR3 covers 15 residues. Germline V gene data show CDR1 as DFQATT and CDR2 as SNEGSKA (reference sequence). The ends were cut back, 1 base at V and 0 bases at J, with 10 bases in the middle. The CDR3 region is CSARGTDPSNQPQHF. The CDR3 nucleotides read TGCAGTGCTAGAGGTACAGACCCTAGCAATCAGCCCCAGCATTTT.

This chain connects TRBV30 to TRBJ2-3, with D possibly matching TRBD2 (6 bases). This CDR3 contains 15 residues. Germline CDR1 and CDR2: GTSNPN and SVGIG (reference sequence). Trimming removed 4 bases from V and 0 bases from J, with 14 bases in between. CDR3 sequence reads: CAWTTLGGSTDTQYF. The CDR3 region has the DNA TGTGCCTGGACCACGTTGGGGGGAAGCACAGATACGCAGTATTTT. Variable domain in full (rest from reference TRBV30 and TRBJ2-3): SQTIHQWPATLVQPVGSPLSLECTVEGTSNPNLYWYRQAAGRGLQLLFYSVGIGQISSEVPQNLSASRPQDRQFILSSKKLLLSDSGFYLCAWTTLGGSTDTQYFGPGTRLTVL.

With regard to this clonotype: A much larger clone sits a single nucleotide away, making a read error possible. V is TRBV29-1 and J is TRBJ2-3, with D unclear. CDR3 length: 13 residues. In germline, CDR1 is SQVTM, CDR2 ANQGSEA. CDR3 region: CSVRDGSTNTQYF. In DNA, the CDR3 is TGCAGCGTCCGAGACGGGTCCACAAATACGCAGTATTTT.

The rearrangement uses TRBV7-3 and TRBJ2-1, with 10 bases that match TRBD2. CDR1 is SGHTA, CDR2 FQGTGA, per germline. V shed 1 base, J shed 10 bases, and the junction held 7 bases outside the gene matches. This CDR3 region has 15 residues. Written as DNA, the CDR3 is TGTGCCAGCAGCTTAAGGAGCGGGGGGGCCGGAGAGCAGTTCTTC. It translates to CASSLRSGGAGEQFF.

V usage is TRBV10-3 and J usage is TRBJ2-1; 11 bases match TRBD2. In germline, CDR1 is ENHRY, CDR2 SYGVKD. The junction had 6 bases not matched to a gene; V was cut back by 5 bases and J by 3 bases. The CDR3 sequence is 16 residues long. CDR3 residues: CAISTTGTSGYNEQFF. The DNA for the CDR3 is TGTGCCATCAGTACGACCGGGACTAGCGGCTACAATGAGCAGTTCTTC.

The chain uses TRBV6-1 and TRBJ2-5, with 8 positions matching TRBD1. CDR1 and CDR2 (germline): MNHNS, SASEGT. The CDR3 extends over 14 amino acids. J lost 4 bases, V lost 3 bases, and 4 bases had no gene match. This CDR3 is CASSDPGGGETQYF. For the CDR3, the DNA is TGTGCCAGCAGTGACCCAGGGGGCGGAGAGACCCAGTACTTC.